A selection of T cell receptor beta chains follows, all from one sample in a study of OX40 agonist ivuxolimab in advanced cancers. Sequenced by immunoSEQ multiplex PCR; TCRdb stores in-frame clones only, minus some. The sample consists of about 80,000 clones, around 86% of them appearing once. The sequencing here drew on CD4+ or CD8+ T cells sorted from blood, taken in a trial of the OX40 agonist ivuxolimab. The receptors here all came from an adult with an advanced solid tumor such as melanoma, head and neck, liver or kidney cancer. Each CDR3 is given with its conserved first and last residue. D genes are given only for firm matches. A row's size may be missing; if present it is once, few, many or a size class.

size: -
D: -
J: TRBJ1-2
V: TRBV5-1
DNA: TGCGCCAGCAGCTCTCGGGTGAACTATGGCTACACCTTC
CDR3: CASSSRVNYGYTF

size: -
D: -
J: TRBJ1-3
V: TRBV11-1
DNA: TGTGCCAGCAGCTTTTCGACACCTGGAAACACCATATATTTT
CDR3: CASSFSTPGNTIYF

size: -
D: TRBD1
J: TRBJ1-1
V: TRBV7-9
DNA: TGTGCCAGCAGCTTGACAGGGGTGAACACTGAAGCTTTCTTT
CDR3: CASSLTGVNTEAFF

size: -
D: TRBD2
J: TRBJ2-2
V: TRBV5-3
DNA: TGTGCCAGAAGCTTGAGAGTAGCGGGACCTAACGGGGAGCTGTTTTTT
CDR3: CARSLRVAGPNGELFF

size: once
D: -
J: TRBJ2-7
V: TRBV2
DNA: TGTGCCAGCAGTGAAAGGGGGGTCGCCGACTCCTACGAGCAGTACTTC
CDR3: CASSERGVADSYEQYF

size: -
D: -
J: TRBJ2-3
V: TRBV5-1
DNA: TGCGCCAGCAGCCCTATGGCGGGGGCACGCACAGATACGCAGTATTTT
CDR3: CASSPMAGARTDTQYF

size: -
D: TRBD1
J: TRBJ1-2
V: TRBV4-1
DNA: TGCGCCAGCAGGCCCGGGACAGGGCGTTTCTATGGCTACACCTTC
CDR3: CASRPGTGRFYGYTF

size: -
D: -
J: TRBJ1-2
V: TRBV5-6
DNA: TGTGCCAGCAGCTTGTGGTTCGGCTACACCTTC
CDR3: CASSLWFGYTF

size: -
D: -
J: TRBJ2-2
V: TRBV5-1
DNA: TGCGCCAGCTCATCCTCCGGGATCTTAACCGGGGAGCTGTTTTTT
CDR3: CASSSSGILTGELFF

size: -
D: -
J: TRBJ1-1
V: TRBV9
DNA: TGTGCCAGCAGCGTAGATTTGCCAGCTGAAGCTTTCTTT
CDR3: CASSVDLPAEAFF

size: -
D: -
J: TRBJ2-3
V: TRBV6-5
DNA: TGTGCCAGCAGTCCTGGGTCGAGGGCACGAGATACGCAGTATTTT
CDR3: CASSPGSRARDTQYF

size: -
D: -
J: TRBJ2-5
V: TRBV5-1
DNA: TGCGCCAGCAGCTGGGAACCCCTTCAAGAGACCCAGTACTTC
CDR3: CASSWEPLQETQYF

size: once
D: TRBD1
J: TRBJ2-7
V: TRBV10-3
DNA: TGTGCCATCAGTGACCAGGGACAGTACGAGCAGTACTTC
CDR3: CAISDQGQYEQYF

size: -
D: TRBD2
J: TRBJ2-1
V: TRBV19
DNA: TGTGCCAGTGGTCGACTGCGGGAGAATGAGCAGTTCTTC
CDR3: CASGRLRENEQFF

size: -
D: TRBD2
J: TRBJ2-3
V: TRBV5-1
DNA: TGCGCCAGCAGCATCCCCGGACTAGCGGGAGTGGCAGATACGCAGTATTTT
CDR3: CASSIPGLAGVADTQYF

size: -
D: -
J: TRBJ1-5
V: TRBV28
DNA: TGTGCCAGCAGTTTCTCCCACTATTCTCAGCCCCAGCATTTT
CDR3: CASSFSHYSQPQHF

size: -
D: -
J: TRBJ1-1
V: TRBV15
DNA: TGTGCCACCAGGGGACGGGCCACTGAAGCTTTCTTT
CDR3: CATRGRATEAFF

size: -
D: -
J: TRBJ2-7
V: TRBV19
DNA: TGTGCCAGTAGTCCCCGCAGGGCCTCCTACGAGCAGTACTTC
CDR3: CASSPRRASYEQYF

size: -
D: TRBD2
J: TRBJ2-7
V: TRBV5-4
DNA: TGTGCCAGCAGCTTGGGACTAGCGACTTCCTACGAGCAGTACTTC
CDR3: CASSLGLATSYEQYF

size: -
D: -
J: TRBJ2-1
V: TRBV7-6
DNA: TGTGCCAGCAGCTTAGAACCGGCCCTTGGGGAGCAGTTCTTC
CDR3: CASSLEPALGEQFF

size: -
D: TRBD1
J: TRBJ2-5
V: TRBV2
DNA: TGTGCCAGTAGGACAGGGGGCCAGGGGACCCAGTACTTC
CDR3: CASRTGGQGTQYF

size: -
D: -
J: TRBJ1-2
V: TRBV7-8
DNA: TGTGCCAGCAGCTTAGGGCGGGCAGGGCAGGGCTACACCTTC
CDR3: CASSLGRAGQGYTF

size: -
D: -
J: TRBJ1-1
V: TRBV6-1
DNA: TGTGCCAGCAGTGAAAATTGGGTCACATGGAGGGGGGCTCCTGAAGCTTTCTTT
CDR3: CASSENWVTWRGAPEAFF

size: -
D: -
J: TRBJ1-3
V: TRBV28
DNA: TGTGCCAGCAGTTTTTCCGGGGCCTCTGGAAACACCATATATTTT
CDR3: CASSFSGASGNTIYF

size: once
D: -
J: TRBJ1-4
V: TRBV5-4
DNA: TGTGCCAGCAGCCCTGGGGGGATCTCACCCCAAAAACTGTTTTTT
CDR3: CASSPGGISPQKLFF

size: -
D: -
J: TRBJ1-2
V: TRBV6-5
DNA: TGTGCCAGCAGTTACGACAGGCTTGGCGGCTACACCTTC
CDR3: CASSYDRLGGYTF

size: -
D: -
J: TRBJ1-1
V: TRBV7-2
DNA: TGTGCCAGCAGCAGCGACAGAATGAACACTGAAGCTTTCTTT
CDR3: CASSSDRMNTEAFF

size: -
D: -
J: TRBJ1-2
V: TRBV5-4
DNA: TGTGCCAGCAGCCCTCGGGGAGGCGGCTACACCTTC
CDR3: CASSPRGGGYTF

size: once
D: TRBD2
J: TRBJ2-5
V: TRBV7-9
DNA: TGTGCCAGCAGCTCTACTAGCGGAAGCTACCAAGAGACCCAGTACTTC
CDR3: CASSSTSGSYQETQYF

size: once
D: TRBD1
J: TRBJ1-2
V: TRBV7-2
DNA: TGTGCCAGCAGCTTAGTCCCCTGGGTGGACAGGGGGGGAGGAGGCTACACCTTC
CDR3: CASSLVPWVDRGGGGYTF

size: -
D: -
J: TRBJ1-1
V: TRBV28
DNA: TGTGCCAGCAGTTTAATAGTGAACACTGAAGCTTTCTTT
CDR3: CASSLIVNTEAFF

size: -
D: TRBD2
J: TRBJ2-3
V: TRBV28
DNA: TGTGCCAGCAGTTTAGCGGGGGGGCTTGCCGATACGCAGTATTTT
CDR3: CASSLAGGLADTQYF

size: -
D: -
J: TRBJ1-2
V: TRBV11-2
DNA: TGTGCCAGCAGCGCGGGGTACTATGGCTACACCTTC
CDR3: CASSAGYYGYTF

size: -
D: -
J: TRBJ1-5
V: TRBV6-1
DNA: TGTGCCAGCAGGAAAGGTCGGCAGCCCCAGCATTTT
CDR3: CASRKGRQPQHF

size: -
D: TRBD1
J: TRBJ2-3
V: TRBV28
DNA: TGTGCCAGCAGTTCTTTTCCCGGGACAGGGACAACAGATACGCAGTATTTT
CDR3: CASSSFPGTGTTDTQYF

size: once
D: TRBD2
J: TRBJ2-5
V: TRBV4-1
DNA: TGCGCCAGCAGCCCGCGGACTAGCGGGACCCCGTACCAAGAGACCCAGTACTTC
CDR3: CASSPRTSGTPYQETQYF

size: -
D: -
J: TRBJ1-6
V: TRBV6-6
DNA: TGTGCCAGCAGTTACCTCGATTCACCCCTCCACTTT
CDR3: CASSYLDSPLHF

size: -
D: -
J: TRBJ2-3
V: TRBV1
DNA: TGCACCAGCAGCCAAGCCCTAGCGGGGGGGCCATTGTCAGATACGCAGTATTTT
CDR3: CTSSQALAGGPLSDTQYF

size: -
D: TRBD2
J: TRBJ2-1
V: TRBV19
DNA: TGTGCCAGTAGCATGTCCGGGACTAGCGGGAGGTTGAATGAGCAGTTCTTC
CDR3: CASSMSGTSGRLNEQFF

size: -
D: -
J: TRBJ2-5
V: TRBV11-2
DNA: TGTGCCAGCAGCTCGGGCCTCCAAGAGACCCAGTACTTC
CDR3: CASSSGLQETQYF

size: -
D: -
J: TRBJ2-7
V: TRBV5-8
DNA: TGTGCCAGCAGCTTGAGACGGGAGGAGCAGTACTTC
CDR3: CASSLRREEQYF

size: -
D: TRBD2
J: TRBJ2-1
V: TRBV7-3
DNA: TGTGCCAGCAGCTTGGGGACTAGCAGCTACAATGAGCAGTTCTTC
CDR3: CASSLGTSSYNEQFF

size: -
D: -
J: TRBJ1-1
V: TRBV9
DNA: TGTGCCAGCAGCGTAGCGCAGACGAACACTGAAGCTTTCTTT
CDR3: CASSVAQTNTEAFF

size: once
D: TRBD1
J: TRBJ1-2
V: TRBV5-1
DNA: TGCGCCAGCAGCTCCGGGACAGGGGTTCGCTATGGCTACACCTTC
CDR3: CASSSGTGVRYGYTF

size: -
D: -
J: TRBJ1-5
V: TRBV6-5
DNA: TGTGCCAGCAGTTACTCTATCGATGGAGGCAATCAGCCCCAGCATTTT
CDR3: CASSYSIDGGNQPQHF

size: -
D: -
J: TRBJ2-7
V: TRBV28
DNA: TGTGCCAGCAGTACCCTGGCGAGCGGCTCCTACGAGCAGTACTTC
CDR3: CASSTLASGSYEQYF

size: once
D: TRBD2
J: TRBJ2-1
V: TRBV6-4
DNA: TGTGCCAGCAGTTCCGGGACTAGCGGGAGTTATGAGCAGTTCTTC
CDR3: CASSSGTSGSYEQFF

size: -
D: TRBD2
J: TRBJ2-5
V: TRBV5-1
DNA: TGCGCCAGCAGCTTTAGCGGGAGGGAGACCCAGTACTTC
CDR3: CASSFSGRETQYF

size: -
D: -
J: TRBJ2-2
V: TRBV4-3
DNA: TGCGCCAGCAGCCAAGCCCTCTCGAACACCGGGGAGCTGTTTTTT
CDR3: CASSQALSNTGELFF

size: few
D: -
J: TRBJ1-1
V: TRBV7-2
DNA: TGTGCCAGCAGCTTAGTCCCCGACCGGGCTTTCTTT
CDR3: CASSLVPDRAFF

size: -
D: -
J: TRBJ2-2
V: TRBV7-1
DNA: TGTGCCAGCAGCCAACCGGCCCGTGGGGCTCTGCTGTTTTTT
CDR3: CASSQPARGALLFF

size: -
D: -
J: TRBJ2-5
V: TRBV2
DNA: TGTGCCAGCAGAGCGGGACAGTTAGAGACCCAGTACTTC
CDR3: CASRAGQLETQYF

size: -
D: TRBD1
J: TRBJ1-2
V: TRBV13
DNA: TGTGCCAGCCAGGGACAGGGTCATGGCTACACCTTC
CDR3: CASQGQGHGYTF

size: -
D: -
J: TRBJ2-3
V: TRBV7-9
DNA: TGTGCCAGCAGCCAGGACAGCCAAGCCAGTGATACGCAGTATTTT
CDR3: CASSQDSQASDTQYF

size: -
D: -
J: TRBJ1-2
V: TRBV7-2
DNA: TGTGCCAGCAGCCTCGGGCTCGCGCGCTACACCTTC
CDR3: CASSLGLARYTF

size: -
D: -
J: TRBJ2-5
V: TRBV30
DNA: TGTGCCTGGAGTTCTGTGAGGGGAGAGACCCAGTACTTC
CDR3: CAWSSVRGETQYF

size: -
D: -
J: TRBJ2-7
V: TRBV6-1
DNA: TGTGCCAGCAGTGGAGAGGCGTCCTACGAGCAGTACTTC
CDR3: CASSGEASYEQYF

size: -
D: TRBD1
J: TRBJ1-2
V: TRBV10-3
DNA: TGTGCCACCAGGGACAGGGATGTTTCTGGCTACACCTTC
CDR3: CATRDRDVSGYTF

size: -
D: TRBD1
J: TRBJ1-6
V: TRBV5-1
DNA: TGCGCCAGCAGCTTCGGGACAGGGGGAAATTCACCCCTCCACTTT
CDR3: CASSFGTGGNSPLHF

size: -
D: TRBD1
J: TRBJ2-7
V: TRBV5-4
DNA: TGTGCCAGCAGGCGGACAGGGTCATCCTACGAGCAGTACTTC
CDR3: CASRRTGSSYEQYF